These T cell receptor beta chains were read from a single sample in a study of somatic mutations in cytotoxic T cells in rheumatoid arthritis. Some clones are missing from TCRdb's copy, which holds only in-frame ones; the method was immunoSEQ multiplex PCR. Among some 29,000 clones listed, around 90% were seen once. Material: CD8+ T cells sorted from blood. The receptors come from an adult with rheumatoid arthritis. Both conserved end residues are part of each CDR3. Each record gives: D gene, V gene, clone size, J gene, CDR3 protein, CDR3 DNA. D genes are given only for firm matches. Size is stated for part of the rows, as once, few or many counts, or as a class when the clone is expanded.

D gene: .
V gene: TRBV10-2
clone size: .
J gene: TRBJ2-7
CDR3 protein: CASSEWRRYEQYF
CDR3 DNA: TGCGCCAGCAGTGAGTGGCGACGCTACGAGCAGTACTTC

D gene: TRBD1
V gene: TRBV14
clone size: .
J gene: TRBJ2-5
CDR3 protein: CASSLTSRGQETQYF
CDR3 DNA: TGTGCCAGCAGCCTGACATCAAGGGGGCAGGAGACCCAGTACTTC

D gene: TRBD1
V gene: TRBV6-1
clone size: .
J gene: TRBJ1-5
CDR3 protein: CASSEWDRGTNQPQHF
CDR3 DNA: TGTGCCAGCAGTGAATGGGACAGGGGCACCAATCAGCCCCAGCATTTT

D gene: .
V gene: TRBV19
clone size: .
J gene: TRBJ2-7
CDR3 protein: CASSIGYRDNLIYEQYF
CDR3 DNA: TGTGCCAGTAGTATAGGATACCGGGACAATCTTATCTACGAGCAGTACTTC

D gene: .
V gene: TRBV19
clone size: .
J gene: TRBJ1-1
CDR3 protein: CASSIDRRVITEAFF
CDR3 DNA: TGTGCCAGTAGTATAGATCGGCGGGTTATCACTGAAGCTTTCTTT

D gene: TRBD1
V gene: TRBV29-1
clone size: .
J gene: TRBJ2-7
CDR3 protein: CSATGNSYEQYF
CDR3 DNA: TGCAGCGCGACAGGGAATTCCTACGAGCAGTACTTC

D gene: .
V gene: TRBV4-1
clone size: .
J gene: TRBJ2-2
CDR3 protein: CASSQAAGRGTGELFF
CDR3 DNA: TGCGCCAGCAGCCAAGCGGCGGGTAGGGGCACCGGGGAGCTGTTTTTT

D gene: .
V gene: TRBV7-9
clone size: once
J gene: TRBJ2-2
CDR3 protein: CASSLKLGGELFF
CDR3 DNA: TGTGCCAGCAGCTTGAAGTTGGGGGGGGAGCTGTTTTTT

D gene: TRBD1
V gene: TRBV4-1
clone size: once
J gene: TRBJ2-5
CDR3 protein: CASSLPTGGFQETQYF
CDR3 DNA: TGCGCCAGCAGCCTTCCTACAGGGGGATTCCAAGAGACCCAGTACTTC

D gene: TRBD2
V gene: TRBV4-1
clone size: .
J gene: TRBJ2-5
CDR3 protein: CASSSSLAGGVTQYF
CDR3 DNA: TGCGCCAGCAGCTCATCACTAGCGGGGGGTGTGACCCAGTACTTC

D gene: .
V gene: TRBV7-8
clone size: .
J gene: TRBJ2-7
CDR3 protein: CASSVSRGAPRRYEQYF
CDR3 DNA: TGTGCCAGCAGCGTATCCCGGGGGGCCCCACGCCGCTACGAGCAGTACTTC

D gene: .
V gene: TRBV4-3
clone size: .
J gene: TRBJ2-1
CDR3 protein: CASSQDYQNRPGQFF
CDR3 DNA: TGCGCCAGCAGCCAAGATTACCAGAACCGTCCTGGGCAGTTCTTC

D gene: TRBD1
V gene: TRBV2
clone size: .
J gene: TRBJ1-4
CDR3 protein: CASSEVTDRLNEKLFF
CDR3 DNA: TGTGCCAGCAGTGAGGTTACGGACAGGCTAAATGAAAAACTGTTTTTT

D gene: .
V gene: TRBV2
clone size: .
J gene: TRBJ1-5
CDR3 protein: CASSEQGRGSNQPQHF
CDR3 DNA: TGTGCCAGCAGTGAACAAGGGCGTGGGAGCAATCAGCCCCAGCATTTT

D gene: .
V gene: TRBV11-2
clone size: few
J gene: TRBJ2-7
CDR3 protein: CASSLVGPSHEQYF
CDR3 DNA: TGTGCCAGCAGCTTAGTAGGCCCATCACACGAGCAGTACTTC

D gene: .
V gene: TRBV4-1
clone size: .
J gene: TRBJ1-2
CDR3 protein: CASSQDPMGANYGYTF
CDR3 DNA: TGCGCCAGCAGCCAGGATCCCATGGGTGCTAACTATGGCTACACCTTC

D gene: TRBD2
V gene: TRBV6-5
clone size: .
J gene: TRBJ2-2
CDR3 protein: CASSYLLAGAGELFF
CDR3 DNA: TGTGCCAGCAGTTACCTGCTAGCGGGAGCCGGGGAGCTGTTTTTT

D gene: .
V gene: TRBV11-2
clone size: .
J gene: TRBJ2-7
CDR3 protein: CASSLVGTNYEQYF
CDR3 DNA: TGTGCCAGCAGCTTAGTAGGGACGAACTACGAGCAGTACTTC

D gene: TRBD1
V gene: TRBV27
clone size: .
J gene: TRBJ2-2
CDR3 protein: CASSLIGTGAPTGELFF
CDR3 DNA: TGTGCCAGCAGTTTAATAGGGACAGGGGCACCCACCGGGGAGCTGTTTTTT

D gene: TRBD2
V gene: TRBV7-9
clone size: .
J gene: TRBJ2-5
CDR3 protein: CASSFHGLAGKETQYF
CDR3 DNA: TGTGCCAGCAGCTTCCACGGACTAGCGGGGAAAGAGACCCAGTACTTC

D gene: .
V gene: TRBV7-9
clone size: .
J gene: TRBJ2-3
CDR3 protein: CTSSPGVSTDTQYF
CDR3 DNA: TGTACCAGCAGCCCCGGGGTTTCGACAGATACGCAGTATTTT

D gene: .
V gene: TRBV7-9
clone size: few
J gene: TRBJ2-7
CDR3 protein: CASSSTREYGNEQYF
CDR3 DNA: TGTGCCAGCAGCTCCACCCGGGAGTACGGTAACGAGCAGTACTTC

D gene: .
V gene: TRBV10-2
clone size: .
J gene: TRBJ2-3
CDR3 protein: CASSVAVGTDTQYF
CDR3 DNA: TGCGCCAGCAGTGTTGCGGTAGGGACAGATACGCAGTATTTT

D gene: .
V gene: TRBV9
clone size: .
J gene: TRBJ2-7
CDR3 protein: CASSDGAGYEQYF
CDR3 DNA: TGTGCCAGCAGCGACGGAGCCGGGTACGAGCAGTACTTC

D gene: TRBD1
V gene: TRBV4-1
clone size: .
J gene: TRBJ1-1
CDR3 protein: CASSHGPGDRAEAFF
CDR3 DNA: TGCGCCAGCAGCCACGGCCCCGGGGACAGGGCTGAAGCTTTCTTT

D gene: .
V gene: TRBV6-1
clone size: few
J gene: TRBJ1-6
CDR3 protein: CASSDSAGYNSPLHF
CDR3 DNA: TGTGCCAGCAGTGATTCGGCAGGGTATAATTCACCCCTCCACTTT

D gene: .
V gene: TRBV27
clone size: .
J gene: TRBJ1-6
CDR3 protein: CASTRVGPNYNSPLHF
CDR3 DNA: TGTGCCAGCACTCGGGTCGGGCCAAACTATAATTCACCCCTCCACTTT

D gene: .
V gene: TRBV5-4
clone size: .
J gene: TRBJ1-3
CDR3 protein: CASSDGQIAGNTIYF
CDR3 DNA: TGTGCCAGCAGCGATGGACAGATTGCGGGAAACACCATATATTTT

D gene: .
V gene: TRBV19
clone size: .
J gene: TRBJ2-6
CDR3 protein: CATDSSRANVLTF
CDR3 DNA: TGTGCCACGGACAGTAGTAGGGCCAACGTCCTGACTTTC

D gene: .
V gene: TRBV7-6
clone size: .
J gene: TRBJ2-1
CDR3 protein: CASSFYQSRNEQFF
CDR3 DNA: TGTGCCAGCAGCTTTTATCAATCCCGGAATGAGCAGTTCTTC

D gene: TRBD2
V gene: TRBV27
clone size: .
J gene: TRBJ2-1
CDR3 protein: CASSSSGGSRDEQFF
CDR3 DNA: TGTGCCAGCAGTTCATCGGGGGGGAGTCGGGATGAGCAGTTCTTC

D gene: .
V gene: TRBV6-5
clone size: .
J gene: TRBJ2-7
CDR3 protein: CASSSYPLQQYF
CDR3 DNA: TGTGCCAGCAGCTCCTACCCCCTCCAGCAGTACTTC